This TCR beta chain was sequenced during a study of blood T cell repertoires in COVID-19. Overall study: Samples came from the United States, Italy and Spain, spanning acute and convalescent COVID-19.

The assay was immunoSEQ multiplex PCR, and TCRdb's table has in-frame clones only and misses some. The sample yields roughly 30,000 clones, over 90% seen once. V lost 5 bases to trimming and J lost 4 bases; unmatched junction nucleotides: 7. Looked up from germline, CDR1 is MNHEY and CDR2 is SMNVEV (reference sequence). This CDR3 is built from 15 residues. V is TRBV27 and J is TRBJ2-7; 11 nucleotides align to TRBD1. Specimen: peripheral blood. The source is a human donor in a cohort sampled during active COVID-19. The CDR3 DNA follows: TGTGCCAGCAGTCTTGGACAGGGGGCATTGTACGAGCAGTACTTC. Amino acid sequence: CASSLGQGALYEQYF.